The 7 T cell receptor beta chains reported below all come from one sample, sequenced in a study of blood T cell repertoires in COVID-19. The data were produced by immunoSEQ multiplex PCR, yet TCRdb's version contains in-frame clones alone and is incomplete. The sample includes fewer than 250,000 clones, about 88% of them seen just once. Sequencing used peripheral blood. The receptors come from a woman aged 40 to 49 who had recovered from COVID-19.

Points on this clone: One end of the junction varies from germline; a read error may be responsible. J is TRBJ1-1 and V is TRBV19; no firm D call. The length of the CDR3 is 11 residues. CDR1 and CDR2 from the germline V gene are LNHDA and SQIVND (reference sequence). CDR3 residues: CASSIGADAFF. The CDR3 region has the DNA TGTGCCAGTAGTATAGGGGCTGACGCTTTCTTT. The full variable domain, in which reference TRBV19 and TRBJ1-1 provide the parts outside the CDR3, is DGGITQSPKYLFRKEGQNVTLSCEQNLNHDAMYWYRQDPGQGLRLIYYSQIVNDFQKGDIAEGYSVSREKKESFPLTVTSAQKNPTAFYLCASSIGADAFFGQGTRLTVV.

J is TRBJ2-3 and V is TRBV7-6; 8 bases are a match to TRBD1. The germline V gene encodes CDR1 SGHVS and CDR2 FNYEAQ. This CDR3 comprises 14 residues. V trimming: 5 bases; J trimming: 5 bases; junction bases outside the gene matches: 6. The CDR3 DNA follows: TGTGCCAGCAGCCCCGGACAGGGTCGAGATACGCAGTATTTT. Translated, it gives CASSPGQGRDTQYF.

The rearrangement uses TRBV19 and TRBJ1-4; 7 nucleotides agree with TRBD1. CDR1 and CDR2 from the germline V gene are LNHDA and SQIVND (reference sequence). This CDR3 is 15 amino acids long. V shed 7 bases and J 8 bases; nucleotides not matched to a gene: 13. The CDR3 reads CASTGGTALGEKLFF. The CDR3 DNA follows: TGTGCCAGTACGGGAGGGACAGCTTTAGGCGAAAAACTGTTTTTT.

This chain connects TRBV3-1 (or the pseudogene TRBV3-2) to TRBJ1-2; 9 nucleotides align to TRBD1. The CDR3 has 18 amino acids. V dropped 0 bases and J dropped 5; count of bases not matched to a gene: 13. Germline V CDR1 and CDR2: LGHDT, YNNKEL (reference sequence). CDR3 coding DNA: TGTGCCAGCAGCCAAGAGCCGGGACAGGGAGGTGTTAAGTATGGCTACACCTTC. Amino acids: CASSQEPGQGGVKYGYTF.

The gene calls are TRBV6-2 or TRBV6-3 and TRBJ1-6; D remains unclear. This CDR3 region has 13 residues. Germline V gene data show CDR1 as MNHEY and CDR2 as SVGEGT. The ends were cut back, 0 bases at V and 9 bases at J, with 6 bases in the middle. In DNA, the CDR3 is TGTGCCAGCAGTTACTCTCGAGGTTCACCCCTCCACTTT. It encodes CASSYSRGSPLHF.

This chain joins TRBV5-4 and TRBJ2-7, with 11 bases identical to TRBD1. This CDR3 contains 16 residues. After removal of 4 bases from V and 0 bases from J, the junction contained 6 bases not matched to a gene. The V gene's germline CDR1 is SGHNT and CDR2 YYREEE (reference sequence). The CDR3: CASSLPGTGGSYEQYF. In DNA, the CDR3 is TGTGCCAGCAGCCTTCCGGGGACAGGGGGCTCCTACGAGCAGTACTTC.

The chain couples TRBV19 to TRBJ2-2; unclear D gene. V gave up 7 bases and J gave up 3 bases, with 12 bases separating them. Germline lookup yields CDR1 LNHDA and CDR2 SQIVND (reference sequence). CDR3 length: 14 residues. The DNA for the CDR3 is TGTGCCAGTAAGCCGGGTCGGGACACCGGGGAGCTGTTTTTT. It is translated as CASKPGRDTGELFF.